This entry features one T cell receptor beta chain sequence. The antigen is undetermined. At the survey level, the v3.0 immunoSEQ assay was run. Here immunoSEQ multiplex PCR was the method, and the copy in TCRdb shows in-frame clones only, minus some. The repertoire includes approximately 24,000 clones, approximately 88% of them detected once, and more than 8.5% sits in the top ten. The sample originates from a study of long-term antiretroviral therapy in people with HIV. The CDR3 length is 13 residues. Trimming left V 6 bases short and J 0 bases short, with 9 bases between. Germline lookup yields CDR1 MNHNS and CDR2 SASEGT. Regarding the study as a whole: Blood, drawn from about 2004 to 2017, may reflect older ART regimens.

V and J are TRBV6-1 and TRBJ2-7; D is ambiguous. This sample comprised unsorted PBMCs, obtained 1.8 years before starting antiretroviral therapy. The sequence came from a man aged 50-59 years with HIV. The CDR3 DNA sequence: TGTGCCAGCAGGGGCCCTATCTCCTACGAGCAGTACTTC. Amino acids: CASRGPISYEQYF.